This is a list of T cell receptor beta chains from one sample in a study of blood T cells in healthy people across ages. TCRdb independently ran MiXCR on the 5' RACE reads; one entry per CDR3 protein. Found here are approximately 800,000 distinct CDR3 sequences, 56% of them singletons; the top ten hold around a quarter. Sequenced input: blood. The receptors come from a middle-aged man in good health. Both conserved end residues are part of each CDR3. Each record gives: clone size, J gene, D gene, V gene, CDR3 protein, CDR3 DNA. D genes are given only for firm matches. The listing skips clone size in some rows; elsewhere it reads once, few, many or a size class.

.	TRBJ2-5	TRBD2	TRBV7-7	CASSVDASGTQYF	TGTGCCAGCAGCGTAGACGCTAGCGGGACTCAGTACTTC
few	TRBJ2-7	.	TRBV9	CASSVARESYEQYF	TGTGCCAGCAGCGTAGCAAGGGAGAGCTACGAGCAGTACTTC
.	TRBJ2-5	.	TRBV28	CASSLPSGHGETQYF	TGTGCCAGCAGTTTACCTTCGGGTCACGGAGAGACCCAGTACTTC
.	TRBJ1-1	TRBD1	TRBV20-1	CSADRGGWNTEAFF	TGCAGTGCCGACAGGGGAGGGTGGAACACTGAAGCTTTCTTT
.	TRBJ2-7	.	TRBV4-3	CASSQDDGTYEQYF	TGCGCCAGCAGCCAAGATGACGGGACCTACGAGCAGTACTTC
.	TRBJ2-3	TRBD2	TRBV20-1	CSARPSGSVDTQYF	TGCAGTGCTAGACCTAGCGGGAGTGTGGATACGCAGTATTTT
.	TRBJ2-5	TRBD1	TRBV11-3	CASSLAGGAKETQYF	TGTGCCAGCAGCTTAGCAGGGGGCGCGAAGGAGACCCAGTACTTC
.	TRBJ2-3	TRBD2	TRBV6-5	CASSYTLAGVGTDTQYF	TGTGCCAGCAGTTACACCCTAGCGGGAGTCGGTACAGATACGCAGTATTTT
.	TRBJ1-6	.	TRBV18	CASSPRTQGSSYNSPLHF	TGTGCCAGCTCACCACGAACCCAGGGGAGCTCCTATAATTCACCCCTCCACTTT
few	TRBJ2-1	TRBD1	TRBV5-1	CASTTSPGQGSYEQFF	TGCGCCAGCACGACGTCACCGGGACAGGGAAGCTATGAGCAGTTCTTC
.	TRBJ1-6	TRBD1	TRBV20-1	CSARDEQGHSPLHF	TGCAGTGCTAGAGATGAACAGGGGCATTCACCCCTCCACTTT
.	TRBJ2-3	.	TRBV29-1	CSVSGLDNLALGTQYF	TGCAGCGTTTCTGGTTTGGACAACCTTGCTTTGGGTACGCAGTATTTT
.	TRBJ2-1	TRBD1	TRBV7-2	CASSPAGTAYNEQFF	TGTGCCAGCAGCCCGGCCGGGACAGCCTACAATGAGCAGTTCTTC
.	TRBJ2-4	.	TRBV7-2	CASSSRGPGVQYF	TGTGCCAGCAGCTCAAGAGGTCCAGGGGTTCAGTACTTC
.	TRBJ2-5	.	TRBV5-1	CASRNFETQYF	TGCGCCAGCAGAAACTTCGAGACCCAGTACTTC
.	TRBJ2-5	.	TRBV12-3/TRBV12-4	CASSRTWETQYF	TGTGCCAGCAGTCGGACTTGGGAGACCCAGTACTTC
.	TRBJ1-1	.	TRBV18	CASSEQGVNTEAFF	TGTGCCAGCTCAGAACAGGGCGTGAACACTGAAGCTTTCTTT